One T cell receptor (beta chain) is described in this entry. The sample originates from a study of blood T cell repertoires in COVID-19. Method: immunoSEQ multiplex PCR; TCRdb's copy keeps in-frame clones and lacks some. The sample has tens of thousands of clones, approximately 75% seen once; the top ten hold 10% to 15%. The V end was cut by 6 bases, the J end by 5 bases, with 19 bases between. The CDR3 spans 15 residues. Germline V CDR1 and CDR2: MNHEY, SMNVEV (reference sequence). Sequencing was done on a sample of peripheral blood. This sequence was found in a human donor in a cohort sampled during active COVID-19. The chain uses TRBV27 and TRBJ1-2, with a weak D call TRBD1 (6 bases). The CDR3 bases are TGTGCCAGCAGCTCTCGTCACAGGGAGTCGTATGGCTACACCTTC. Translated: CASSSRHRESYGYTF.